Below are 15 T cell receptor beta chains sequenced from a single sample in a study of CD8 T cells in Susac syndrome. Reverse transcription of 0.5 to 1 ug RNA was carried out with random hexamers. MiXCR was run by TCRdb on the immunoSEQ multiplex PCR reads, yielding one entry per CDR3 protein. Here the sample spans roughly 120,000 distinct CDR3 sequences, less than 97% being singletons. What was sequenced was CD4+ T cells from PBMCs. The receptors come from a human donor in good health.

The gene calls are TRBV28 and TRBJ2-7; a weak D match, TRBD2 (6 bases). The CDR3 has 13 residues. Germline V gives CDR1 MDHEN, CDR2 SYDVKM. Trimming took 6 bases from V and 3 from J, leaving 12 bases between them. CDR3 protein: CASSSGGNYEQYF. CDR3 DNA sequence: TGTGCCAGCAGCTCCGGAGGGAACTACGAGCAGTACTTC.

DNA for the CDR3: TGTGCCAGCAGCCACCGACTCCCGCCGGGAGCTAGCGGGCCCTCTGGGGCCAACGTCCTGACTTTC. Translated, it gives CASSHRLPPGASGPSGANVLTF. This chain joins TRBV11-2 and TRBJ2-6; 8 positions agree with TRBD2. The CDR3 covers 22 residues. Germline CDR1 SGHAT, CDR2 FQNNGV. V trimming: 5 bases; J trimming: 0 bases; junction bases outside the gene matches: 21.

This clonotype came up once. V is TRBV11-2 and J is TRBJ2-3; 7 nucleotides align to TRBD2. Unmatched junction bases numbered 6, after V lost 6 bases and J lost 0 bases. The length of the CDR3 is 15 residues. Per germline, CDR1 SGHAT and CDR2 FQNNGV. The CDR3 loop is CASREGLTSTDTQYF. CDR3 bases: TGTGCCAGCAGAGAGGGACTAACTAGCACAGATACGCAGTATTTT.

Note on this clonotype: At one boundary the junction diverges from the germline segment, which might be a read error. This chain's CDR3 is CASSPGGARNNEQFF. The CDR3 DNA is TGTGCTAGCAGCCCCGGGGGGGCTCGGAACAATGAGCAGTTCTTC. The J gene is TRBJ2-1, the V gene TRBV7-7; 8 bases match TRBD2. The CDR3 extends over 15 amino acids. The germline CDR1 and CDR2 sequences are SSHAT and FNYEAQ (reference sequence). The full variable domain, completed using reference TRBV7-7 and TRBJ2-1, is GAGVSQSPRYKVTKRGQDVTLRCDPISSHATLYWYQQALGQGPEFLTYFNYEAQPDKSGLPSDRFSAERPEGSISTLTIQRTEQRDSAMYRCASSPGGARNNEQFFGPGTRLTVL.

The V gene is TRBV6-1, the J gene TRBJ1-1; D remains unclear. The V end was cut by 1 base, the J end by 0 bases, with 6 bases between. The CDR3 sequence is 14 residues long. Germline V gene sequence: CDR1 MNHNS, CDR2 SASEGT. CDR3 nucleotide sequence: TGTGCCAGCAGTGAAGGGGAAATGAACACTGAAGCTTTCTTT. This codes for CASSEGEMNTEAFF.

V gene TRBV27 combines with J gene TRBJ1-6; D unclear. The CDR3 is made up of 13 amino acids. CDR1 and CDR2 from the germline V gene are MNHEY and SMNVEV (reference sequence). V was trimmed by 6 bases and J by 7 bases, leaving 10 bases between them. CDR3 in amino acids: CASRLAENSPLHF. Written as DNA, the CDR3 is TGTGCCAGCAGGTTGGCAGAAAATTCACCCCTCCACTTT.

Here the CDR3 reads CASKKAGVADTQYF. CDR3 coding DNA: TGTGCCAGCAAGAAGGCGGGAGTGGCAGATACGCAGTATTTT. The J gene is TRBJ2-3, the V gene TRBV2, with TRBD2 matching 7 bases. This CDR3 is built from 14 residues. After removal of 7 bases from V and 4 bases from J, the junction contained 8 bases not matched to a gene. CDR1 and CDR2 from the germline V gene are SNHLY and FYNNEI.

The chain recombines TRBV7-2 with TRBJ1-1; 9 nucleotides agree with TRBD1. Germline CDR1 SGHTA, CDR2 FQGNSA. The trim removed 5 bases at V and 5 bases at J, leaving 12 bases unmatched. The CDR3 length is 16 residues. As DNA, the CDR3 is TGTGCCAGCAGCCAGCAAGCAACAGGGGGCGGAACTGAAGCTTTCTTT. It is translated as CASSQQATGGGTEAFF.

The chain employs TRBV3-1 and TRBJ2-1, with 11 bases lining up with TRBD2. The CDR3 spans 14 residues. Germline V lookup: CDR1 LGHDT, CDR2 YNNKEL (reference sequence). V lost 5 bases to trimming and J lost 9 bases; unmatched junction nucleotides: 6. CDR3 bases: TGTGCCAGCAGCGTACTAGCGGGAGCGGGTGAGCAGTTCTTC. It codes for CASSVLAGAGEQFF.

The chain links TRBV7-8 to TRBJ1-1; D is possibly TRBD1 (5 bases). V was shortened by 2 bases and J by 0 bases, with 13 bases between the two germline ends. Germline V gene sequence: CDR1 SGHVS, CDR2 FQNEAQ. This CDR3 region has 16 residues. CDR3 sequence: CASSLLGGIMNTEAFF. The CDR3 region has the DNA TGTGCCAGCAGCTTATTGGGGGGGATAATGAACACTGAAGCTTTCTTT.

V gene TRBV7-9 combines with J gene TRBJ2-6; 8 bases align to TRBD1. CDR3 length equals 15 residues. The germline V gene encodes CDR1 SEHNR and CDR2 FQNEAQ (reference sequence). V lost 5 bases and J lost 3; bases outside the gene matches: 3. Here the CDR3 reads CASSRTGSGANVLTF. CDR3 coding DNA: TGTGCCAGCAGCCGGACAGGGAGTGGGGCCAACGTCCTGACTTTC. The full variable domain, its missing parts supplied by reference TRBV7-9 and TRBJ2-6, is DTGVSQNPRHKITKRGQNVTFRCDPISEHNRLYWYRQTLGQGPEFLTYFQNEAQLEKSRLLSDRFSAERPKGSFSTLEIQRTEQGDSAMYLCASSRTGSGANVLTFGAGSRLTVL.

This chain connects TRBV7-3 to TRBJ1-6, with TRBD1 identical over 9 bases. Per germline, CDR1 SGHTA and CDR2 FQGTGA. CDR3 length equals 14 residues. With 4 bases clipped from V and 7 bases from J, the junction kept 2 bases outside the gene matches. CDR3 residues: CASSSDRGNSPLHF. CDR3 nucleotides: TGTGCCAGCAGCTCGGACAGGGGAAATTCACCCCTCCACTTT.

The gene calls are TRBV3-1 and TRBJ2-7, with a weak D call TRBD1 (5 bases). The germline gives CDR1 LGHDT, CDR2 YNNKEL (reference sequence). V lost 3 bases and J 3 bases, leaving 18 bases between the germline ends. The CDR3 is 16 amino acids. The CDR3 nucleotides read TGTGCCAGCAGCCAGCAGGGAACCCCAACCTACTACGAGCAGTACTTC. Translation: CASSQQGTPTYYEQYF.

This clonotype has a single count. V usage is TRBV5-1 and J usage is TRBJ2-7; maybe TRBD2 (5 bases). The CDR3 spans 14 residues. V was shortened by 3 bases and J by 3 bases, with 13 bases between the two germline ends. In germline, CDR1 is SGHRS, CDR2 YFSETQ. CDR3 sequence: CASSYYGMDYEQYF. DNA for the CDR3: TGCGCCAGCAGCTATTACGGGATGGACTACGAGCAGTACTTC.

The chain joins TRBV11-2 to TRBJ1-1; D is unresolved. The germline V gene has CDR1 SGHAT and CDR2 FQNNGV. V was trimmed by 1 base and J by 1 base, leaving 4 bases between them. The length of the CDR3 is 13 residues. The CDR3 spells CASSLATNTEAFF. The CDR3, as DNA: TGTGCCAGCAGCTTAGCAACGAACACTGAAGCTTTCTTT.